Listed below are T cell receptor beta chains from one sample, sequenced in a study of human T cells and chemical hapten exposure. Via MiXCR, TCRdb re-called the RACE reads, giving one row per CDR3 protein. The sample includes 30,000 to 40,000 distinct CDR3 sequences, approximately 7.6% of them seen just once. The specimen comprised whole blood, sampled in connection with sensitization to the hapten diphenylcyclopropenone (DPC). These receptors came from a woman aged 45-65 years with alopecia areata. Some clones in this sample may be carry-over from other donors' samples. The CDR3 runs from the conserved cysteine through the conserved F or W. D genes are given only for firm matches. Clone size is given for some rows only: seen once, a few or many times, or a class if the clone is expanded.

>TRBJ2-1|NA|NA|TRBV29-1
CSVEFYNEQFF
TGCAGCGTTGAATTTTACAATGAGCAGTTCTTC
>TRBJ2-7|TRBD2|NA|TRBV5-1
CASSRTSDEQYF
TGCGCCAGCAGCAGGACTAGCGACGAGCAGTACTTC
>TRBJ1-1|NA|many|TRBV3-1
CASRPTGMSEAFF
TGTGCCAGCAGACCAACAGGGATGTCTGAAGCTTTCTTT
>TRBJ2-7|NA|many|TRBV14
CASSQVRAREQYF
TGTGCCAGCAGCCAAGTAAGAGCGCGGGAGCAGTACTTC
>TRBJ2-5|TRBD2|NA|TRBV7-6
CASELRASGRAETQYF
TGTGCCAGCGAGCTTAGGGCTAGCGGGAGAGCAGAGACCCAGTACTTC
>TRBJ1-1|NA|many|TRBV18
CASSPGPNTEAFF
TGTGCCAGCTCACCGGGACCTAACACTGAAGCTTTCTTT
>TRBJ2-2|TRBD1|NA|TRBV9
CASSGGQGKVTGELFF
TGTGCCAGCAGCGGGGGACAGGGTAAAGTCACCGGGGAGCTGTTTTTT
>TRBJ2-3|NA|many|TRBV12-3/TRBV12-4
CASSPGGADTQYF
TGTGCCAGCAGTCCCGGAGGGGCAGATACGCAGTATTTT
>TRBJ2-7|TRBD1|few|TRBV28
CASSSPGQRTSYEQYF
TGTGCCAGCAGTTCACCGGGACAGCGGACCTCCTACGAGCAGTACTTC
>TRBJ1-1|TRBD1|many|TRBV27
CASSLSNRGRNTEAFF
TGTGCCAGCAGTTTATCCAACAGGGGCCGGAACACTGAAGCTTTCTTT
>TRBJ2-7|NA|few|TRBV27
CASSLGRGLYEQYF
TGTGCCAGCAGTTTAGGCCGGGGGTTATACGAGCAGTACTTC
>TRBJ1-4|NA|NA|TRBV28
CASSLWTPSEKLFF
TGTGCCAGCAGTTTATGGACCCCTAGCGAAAAACTGTTTTTT
>TRBJ1-1|NA|NA|TRBV29-1
CSVRPSGNTEAFF
TGCAGCGTTCGCCCCTCGGGGAACACTGAAGCTTTCTTT
>TRBJ2-1|TRBD1|NA|TRBV7-6
CASSPRPGGEQFF
TGTGCCAGCAGCCCGCGCCCAGGGGGTGAGCAGTTCTTC
>TRBJ2-1|TRBD2|many|TRBV20-1
CSGLGRYNEQFF
TGCAGCGGACTAGGGAGGTACAATGAGCAGTTCTTC
>TRBJ2-3|TRBD2|NA|TRBV7-9
CASSLGLAGGTDTQYF
TGTGCCAGCAGCTTGGGACTAGCGGGGGGCACAGATACGCAGTATTTT
>TRBJ1-6|NA|few|TRBV18
CASSPGFNSPLHF
TGTGCCAGCTCACCAGGGTTTAATTCACCCCTCCACTTT
>TRBJ2-7|TRBD2|many|TRBV5-1
CASSSGGGEQYF
TGCGCCAGCAGCTCGGGGGGAGGCGAGCAGTACTTC
>TRBJ1-1|NA|many|TRBV30
CAWSPVGVTEAFF
TGTGCCTGGAGTCCCGTCGGGGTCACTGAAGCTTTCTTT
>TRBJ2-5|NA|many|TRBV5-1
CASSISGPEETQYF
TGCGCCAGCAGCATTTCCGGACCTGAAGAGACCCAGTACTTC
>TRBJ1-5|NA|many|TRBV20-1
CSARDRRGLSNQPQHF
TGCAGTGCTAGAGACAGGCGGGGGCTAAGCAATCAGCCCCAGCATTTT
>TRBJ1-2|NA|NA|TRBV29-1
CSVEGFELF
TGCAGCGTTGAAGGATTCGAGCTCTTC
>TRBJ2-1|TRBD2|NA|TRBV9
CASSASPLAGGKYNEQFF
TGTGCCAGCAGCGCCTCCCCCCTAGCGGGAGGGAAGTACAATGAGCAGTTCTTC